Shown below are 15 T cell receptor beta chains from a single sample sequenced in a study of blood T cell repertoires in COVID-19. Assay: immunoSEQ multiplex PCR; the TCRdb copy retains only in-frame clones and omits some. Among about 200,000 clones listed, nearly 90% were seen once. The sequencing sample was made of PBMCs or T cells enriched from blood (not recorded which). All receptors come from a woman aged 25 to 39 with acute COVID-19.

This chain connects TRBV7-8 to TRBJ2-5; the D is unclear. There are 14 residues in the CDR3. Trimming removed 0 bases from V and 2 bases from J, with 7 bases in between. Germline lookup yields CDR1 SGHVS and CDR2 FQNEAQ. The CDR3 coding sequence is TGTGCCAGCAGCTTAGCTAAACTACAAGAGACCCAGTACTTC. This gives the protein CASSLAKLQETQYF.

The rearrangement links TRBV2 to TRBJ1-5; D remains unclear. Between the trimmed V and J ends, which lost 6 bases and 4 bases, there was a span of 13 bases. Germline lookup yields CDR1 SNHLY and CDR2 FYNNEI. CDR3 size: 14 residues. This CDR3 is CASSRELGNQPQHF. In nucleotides, the CDR3 is TGTGCCAGCAGCCGGGAGCTGGGTAATCAGCCCCAGCATTTT.

CDR3 sequence reads: CATSDHSGTGNAPWPQHF. In DNA, the CDR3 is TGTGCCACCAGTGATCACTCCGGGACAGGGAACGCCCCGTGGCCCCAGCATTTT. The J gene is TRBJ1-5, the V gene TRBV24-1, with TRBD1 matching 9 bases. This CDR3 is built from 18 residues. Losses at the gene ends were 3 bases for V and 9 bases for J; bases not matched to a gene: 17. Germline V CDR1 and CDR2: KGHDR, SFDVKD.

V and J are TRBV15 and TRBJ1-1; D ambiguous. Germline V gene lookup returns CDR1 LNHNV and CDR2 YYDKDF (reference sequence). V lost 4 bases to trimming and J lost 2 bases, with 8 bases between them. The CDR3 is made up of 13 amino acids. CDR3 DNA: TGTGCCACCAGCAAATGGAGCAACACTGAAGCTTTCTTT. Translating gives CATSKWSNTEAFF.

V is TRBV19 and J is TRBJ1-2, with TRBD1 identical over 11 bases. Unmatched junction bases numbered 6, after V lost 3 bases and J lost 6 bases. The germline CDR1 and CDR2 sequences are LNHDA and SQIVND (reference sequence). The CDR3 runs 15 residues. The CDR3 sequence: CASSIWGQGEDGYTF. CDR3 DNA: TGTGCCAGTAGTATTTGGGGACAGGGGGAGGATGGCTACACCTTC.

This clone was counted a single time. The genes are TRBV14 and TRBJ1-2; TRBD1 matches 8 bases. This CDR3 is 14 amino acids long. Germline V gene data show CDR1 as SGHDN and CDR2 as FVKESK. With 7 bases clipped from V and 0 bases from J, the junction kept 4 bases outside the gene matches. The DNA of the CDR3 is TGTGCCAGCAACTCAGGGGGCACTAACTATGGCTACACCTTC. It specifies CASNSGGTNYGYTF.

V and J are TRBV14 and TRBJ1-3, with TRBD1 matching 10 bases. The CDR3 loop spans 19 amino acids. The V segment lost 4 bases and the J segment 1 base; nucleotides outside the gene matches: 13. CDR1 and CDR2 (germline): SGHDN, FVKESK. The CDR3 region has the DNA TGTGCCAGCAGCCCGTTCCGGGACAGGGGCTATTCATCTGGAAACACCATATATTTT. Protein product: CASSPFRDRGYSSGNTIYF.

The chain is built from TRBV7-8 and TRBJ1-1; 9 nucleotides agree with TRBD1. Per the germline V gene, CDR1 is SGHVS and CDR2 is FQNEAQ. Germline trimming cut 5 bases from V and 11 bases from J; bases unmatched to any gene: 15. This CDR3 has 15 amino acids. The CDR3 region has the DNA TGTGCCAGCAGCATAACAGGGGGCTTTCCGGTCTACGCTTTCTTT. It is translated as CASSITGGFPVYAFF.

The genes are TRBV4-1 and TRBJ2-5, with TRBD1 matching 9 bases. Trimming took 1 base from V and 5 from J; bases not matched to a gene: 8. This CDR3 contains 16 residues. CDR1 and CDR2 from the germline V gene are MGHRA and YSYEKL. CDR3 residues: CASSQVADRGWETQYF. CDR3 in DNA: TGCGCCAGCAGCCAAGTCGCGGACAGGGGATGGGAGACCCAGTACTTC.

The chain recombines TRBV25-1 with TRBJ2-5; a possible D gene is TRBD2 (6 bases). From germline, CDR1 is MGHDK and CDR2 SYGVNS. The CDR3 has 17 amino acids. V lost 3 bases and J 5 bases, leaving 22 bases between the germline ends. The CDR3: CASSELLHGTSLETQYF. CDR3 sequence (DNA): TGTGCCAGCAGTGAGTTACTGCACGGGACTTCTTTGGAGACCCAGTACTTC.

V gene TRBV4-2 combines with J gene TRBJ1-3; D is unresolved. Germline V lookup: CDR1 LGHNA, CDR2 YNFKEQ. V was trimmed by 0 bases and J by 3 bases, leaving 3 bases between them. This CDR3 region has 13 residues. CDR3 residues: CASSQDNGNTIYF. CDR3 DNA: TGTGCCAGCAGCCAAGATAATGGAAACACCATATATTTT.

The chain combines TRBV3-1 (or the pseudogene TRBV3-2) with TRBJ2-2; D call uncertain. Trimming took 2 bases from V and 7 from J, leaving 2 bases between them. The CDR3 contains 11 residues. CDR1 and CDR2 (germline): LGHDT, YNNKEL (reference sequence). CDR3 protein: CASSQLGELFF. The CDR3 DNA reads TGTGCCAGCAGCCAACTCGGGGAGCTGTTTTTT.

The chain recombines TRBV19 with TRBJ2-3, with 7 bases aligning to TRBD1. CDR3 length equals 15 residues. Germline values: CDR1 LNHDA, CDR2 SQIVND (reference sequence). The junction had 5 bases not matched to a gene; V was cut back by 1 base and J by 4 bases. The CDR3 protein is CASSIGQGVADTQYF. DNA of the CDR3: TGTGCCAGTAGTATAGGGCAGGGGGTGGCAGATACGCAGTATTTT.

The CDR3 region is CAWSLDRGSNYEQYF. The DNA for the CDR3 is TGTGCCTGGAGTCTCGACCGAGGCAGTAACTACGAGCAGTACTTC. The rearrangement uses TRBV30 and TRBJ2-7; D unresolved. V was shortened by 2 bases and J by 3 bases, with 17 bases between the two germline ends. The CDR3 runs to 15 residues. Germline assignment: CDR1 GTSNPN and CDR2 SVGIG (reference sequence).

This clone was seen a few times. V is TRBV19 and J is TRBJ1-3; D possibly corresponds to TRBD1 (5 bases). Germline V gene sequence: CDR1 LNHDA, CDR2 SQIVND (reference sequence). The CDR3 totals 14 residues. Trimming took 9 bases from V and 4 from J, leaving 16 bases between them. The CDR3 bases are TGTGCCAGGTTCACAGGATCTGAGGGAAACACCATATATTTT. Its translation is CARFTGSEGNTIYF. Together with reference TRBV19 and TRBJ1-3, the CDR3 gives the full variable domain: DGGITQSPKYLFRKEGQNVTLSCEQNLNHDAMYWYRQDPGQGLRLIYYSQIVNDFQKGDIAEGYSVSREKKESFPLTVTSAQKNPTAFYLCARFTGSEGNTIYFGEGSWLTVV.